The sequence of this TCR beta chain was determined in a study of blood T cell repertoires in COVID-19. In the study overall: Acute and convalescent COVID-19 specimens originated in the United States, Italy and Spain. Sample material is recorded as cDNA or gDNA derived from T cells, B-cell-depleted T cells, or PBMCs.

Germline values: CDR1 LNHDA, CDR2 SQIVND (reference sequence). V was clipped by 3 bases and J by 7 bases; unmatched bases: 5. This CDR3 region has 13 residues. This clone was detected only a few times. In assigning cohorts, the study relied on participant-reported clinical history. Under the authors' procedure: By means of reference gene primer amplification, nucleated cell counts were estimated. The table came from immunoSEQ multiplex PCR; TCRdb's copy has only in-frame clones and leaves some out. V and J calls and clone size follow that table, whereas D and trimming were derived from the DNA. The table records 200,000 to 250,000 clones, roughly 85% of them present only once.

This chain uses TRBV19 with TRBJ1-2; 7 positions agree with TRBD1. The clonotype comes from a woman aged 40 to 50 with acute COVID-19. The source material was PBMCs or T cells enriched from blood (not recorded which). The DNA of the CDR3 is TGTGCCAGTAGTATTACAGGGGTTCGTGGCTACACCTTC. As protein: CASSITGVRGYTF.